These 25 T cell receptor beta chains came from one sample sequenced in a study of blood T cell repertoires in COVID-19. The table came from immunoSEQ multiplex PCR; TCRdb's copy has only in-frame clones and leaves some out. In the table there are 400,000 to 500,000 clones, around nine tenths of which are singletons. Sequenced sample: PBMCs or T cells enriched from blood (not recorded which). The receptor set was obtained from a young woman who had been exposed to COVID-19.

This chain uses TRBV30 with TRBJ1-3; the D gene is possibly TRBD1 (5 bases). V shed 4 bases and J shed 5 bases, with 18 bases lying between them. The V gene's germline CDR1 is GTSNPN and CDR2 SVGIG (reference sequence). The CDR3 has 15 residues. The CDR3, as DNA: TGTGCCTGGACTCGGGGGAGGGTGGAAAGAAACACCATATATTTT. Protein: CAWTRGRVERNTIYF. Filled out from reference TRBV30 and TRBJ1-3, the complete variable domain reads SQTIHQWPATLVQPVGSPLSLECTVEGTSNPNLYWYRQAAGRGLQLLFYSVGIGQISSEVPQNLSASRPQDRQFILSSKKLLLSDSGFYLCAWTRGRVERNTIYFGEGSWLTVV.

The chain couples TRBV7-2 to TRBJ1-1; D remains unclear. V was shortened by 1 base and J by 1 base, with 4 bases between the two germline ends. CDR1 and CDR2 from the germline V gene are SGHTA and FQGNSA. The CDR3 has 13 amino acids. DNA for the CDR3: TGTGCCAGCAGCTTAGGACAGAACACTGAAGCTTTCTTT. It encodes CASSLGQNTEAFF. Filled out from reference TRBV7-2 and TRBJ1-1, the complete variable domain reads GAGVSQSPSNKVTEKGKDVELRCDPISGHTALYWYRQSLGQGLEFLIYFQGNSAPDKSGLPSDRFSAERTGGSVSTLTIQRTQQEDSAVYLCASSLGQNTEAFFGQGTRLTVV.

This clone was observed once. The chain links TRBV24-1 to TRBJ1-2, with 7 bases matching TRBD1. CDR1 is KGHDR and CDR2 is SFDVKD in the germline V gene. This CDR3 is 15 amino acids long. The V and J ends lost 2 bases and 1 base, in that order; junction bases with no gene match: 3. The CDR3 DNA follows: TGTGCCACCAGTGATTACGGGACAGATAACTATGGCTACACCTTC. It codes for CATSDYGTDNYGYTF.

The genes are TRBV7-2 and TRBJ2-7; 7 nucleotides match TRBD1. CDR1 and CDR2 (germline): SGHTA, FQGNSA. V gave up 5 bases and J gave up 5 bases; unmatched junction bases: 9. The CDR3 is 14 residues long. As DNA, the CDR3 is TGTGCCAGCAGCCCCGGACAGGTGTCCCACGAGCAGTACTTC. It translates to CASSPGQVSHEQYF.

The chain carries TRBV7-2 and TRBJ2-4, with TRBD2 matching over 10 bases. V was clipped by 5 bases and J by 15 bases; unmatched bases: 16. CDR3 size: 15 residues. Germline V gives CDR1 SGHTA, CDR2 FQGNSA. CDR3 bases: TGTGCCAGCAGCGACCCGGGACTAGCGCTTCGGGCCTTGTACTTC. It is translated as CASSDPGLALRALYF. Drawing the rest from reference TRBV7-2 and TRBJ2-4, the complete variable domain is GAGVSQSPSNKVTEKGKDVELRCDPISGHTALYWYRQSLGQGLEFLIYFQGNSAPDKSGLPSDRFSAERTGGSVSTLTIQRTQQEDSAVYLCASSDPGLALRALYFGAGTRLSVL.

This clone showed up just a few times. The chain joins TRBV28 to TRBJ1-3; no definite D call. Trimming took off 2 bases at V and 3 bases at J, with 5 bases between the two ends. The CDR3 runs to 13 residues. Germline assignment: CDR1 MDHEN and CDR2 SYDVKM. The CDR3 loop is CASSLRLGNTIYF. As DNA, the CDR3 is TGTGCCAGCAGTTTAAGACTTGGAAACACCATATATTTT.

The chain is built from TRBV7-2 and TRBJ2-3; D ambiguous. The CDR3 spans 15 residues. The germline gives CDR1 SGHTA, CDR2 FQGNSA. V was clipped by 1 base and J by 4 bases, with 12 bases between them. The CDR3 loop is CASSLGSQVADTQYF. For the CDR3, the DNA is TGTGCCAGCAGCTTAGGCTCCCAGGTGGCAGATACGCAGTATTTT.

The genes are TRBV2 and TRBJ2-6; 7 nucleotides line up with TRBD1. V shed 8 bases, J shed 4 bases, and the junction held 11 bases outside the gene matches. CDR1 is SNHLY and CDR2 is FYNNEI in the germline V gene. This CDR3 is built from 16 residues. CDR3 residues: CASRDSILVGANVLTF. The CDR3 bases are TGTGCCAGCCGGGACAGCATCCTCGTGGGGGCCAACGTCCTGACTTTC.

The rearrangement links TRBV6-2 or TRBV6-3 to TRBJ2-7; 8 bases match TRBD1. Per germline, CDR1 MNHEY and CDR2 SVGEGT. The length of the CDR3 is 15 residues. Trimming cost V 6 bases and J 4 bases; bases outside gene matches: 11. The CDR3 region is CASSGLWTGKYEQYF. The CDR3 nucleotides read TGTGCCAGCAGCGGCTTATGGACAGGGAAGTACGAGCAGTACTTC.

The chain combines TRBV7-2 with TRBJ2-1, with 11 bases lining up with TRBD2. Trimming at V came to 5 bases and at J to 8 bases, leaving 8 bases not matched to a gene. Germline V CDR1 and CDR2: SGHTA, FQGNSA. This CDR3 has 15 amino acids. The CDR3 region has the DNA TGTGCCAGCAGCCAGACTAGCGGGGCATACTATGAGCAGTTCTTC. Residues: CASSQTSGAYYEQFF.

The chain links TRBV27 to TRBJ2-7; 7 bases are a match to TRBD1. CDR3 length equals 15 residues. Germline V CDR1 and CDR2: MNHEY, SMNVEV (reference sequence). The J segment lost 6 bases and the V segment lost 4 bases, leaving 12 bases of the junction unmatched. The CDR3 DNA is TGTGCCAGCAGTTCCCACACCTATACAGGGGTCGAGCAGTACTTC. This sequence encodes CASSSHTYTGVEQYF.

This clone was observed once. J is TRBJ2-1 and V is TRBV9, with 8 bases identical to TRBD2. CDR3 length: 16 residues. The ends lost 0 bases at V and 6 bases at J; junction bases unmatched: 8. Germline assignment: CDR1 SGDLS and CDR2 YYNGEE. The CDR3 protein is CASSVDFRGGRNEQFF. The CDR3 coding sequence is TGTGCCAGCAGCGTAGATTTCCGGGGGGGCCGCAATGAGCAGTTCTTC.

The CDR3 nucleotides are TGTGCCAGAAGCTTAGGTCGGGGACTAGCGGGGAACAATGAGCAGTTCTTC. Its translation: CARSLGRGLAGNNEQFF. The V call is TRBV7-5, the J call TRBJ2-1; TRBD2, the D gene given by the table, was not confirmed from the DNA. TRBV7-5 is flagged as a pseudogene. The CDR3 is 17 amino acids.

The V and J genes are TRBV5-5 and TRBJ1-4; weak D call: TRBD1 (6 bases). Trimming took off 0 bases at V and 3 bases at J, with 15 bases between the two ends. Per germline, CDR1 SGHKS and CDR2 YYEKEE (reference sequence). This CDR3 region has 17 residues. The CDR3 DNA reads as TGTGCCAGCAGCTTGGAGGGGGGCGCGGGAGCTAATGAAAAACTGTTTTTT. Amino acids: CASSLEGGAGANEKLFF.

The chain joins TRBV7-9 to TRBJ2-7; 8 nucleotides agree with TRBD2. The germline V gene encodes CDR1 SEHNR and CDR2 FQNEAQ (reference sequence). Trimming took 5 bases from V and 0 from J; bases not matched to a gene: 18. The CDR3 runs 19 residues. CDR3 residues: CASSPGPLVAGKSSYEQYF. The CDR3, as DNA: TGTGCCAGCAGCCCGGGCCCGTTGGTAGCGGGGAAGAGCTCCTACGAGCAGTACTTC.

This clone was seen once. The chain recombines TRBV5-5 with TRBJ2-2, with TRBD1 as a possible D gene (5 bases). The CDR3 totals 13 residues. V was cut by 4 bases and J by 5 bases, with 9 bases left in between. Per the germline V gene, CDR1 is SGHKS and CDR2 is YYEKEE (reference sequence). The CDR3 spells CASSAQGTGELFF. CDR3 nucleotide sequence: TGTGCCAGCAGCGCCCAGGGAACCGGGGAGCTGTTTTTT.

The chain links TRBV4-1 to TRBJ1-1, with 9 bases that match TRBD1. The CDR3 sequence is 14 residues long. Germline V gene lookup returns CDR1 MGHRA and CDR2 YSYEKL. J lost 4 bases, V lost 2 bases, and 2 bases had no gene match. As DNA, the CDR3 is TGCGCCAGCAGCCAATGGGACAGGGCCACTGAAGCTTTCTTT. This translates into CASSQWDRATEAFF.

This chain joins TRBV6-2 or TRBV6-3 and TRBJ2-3; 12 nucleotides agree with TRBD2. V shed 6 bases and J 2 bases; nucleotides not matched to a gene: 6. CDR3 length equals 16 residues. The germline CDR1 and CDR2 sequences are MNHEY and SVGEGT. CDR3 protein: CASSPWTSGATDTQYF. The CDR3 DNA reads as TGTGCCAGCAGCCCCTGGACTAGCGGGGCCACAGATACGCAGTATTTT.

V gene TRBV2 combines with J gene TRBJ2-3; D call uncertain. Trimming took off 6 bases at V and 0 bases at J, with 13 bases between the two ends. The CDR3 runs to 15 residues. The V gene's germline CDR1 is SNHLY and CDR2 FYNNEI. This chain's CDR3 is CASSPRATSTDTQYF. Written as DNA, the CDR3 is TGTGCCAGCAGCCCACGTGCTACTAGCACAGATACGCAGTATTTT. Looking up the rest from reference TRBV2 and TRBJ2-3 gives the full variable domain: EPEVTQTPSHQVTQMGQEVILRCVPISNHLYFYWYRQILGQKVEFLVSFYNNEISEKSEIFDDQFSVERPDGSNFTLKIRSTKLEDSAMYFCASSPRATSTDTQYFGPGTRLTVL.

This clone has only one observation. V usage is TRBV19 and J usage is TRBJ2-2; 8 bases align to TRBD1. With V trimmed by 3 bases and J by 8 bases, 5 bases remained unmatched. Per germline, CDR1 LNHDA and CDR2 SQIVND (reference sequence). The CDR3 runs 14 residues. In DNA form, the CDR3 reads TGTGCCAGTAGTATTCGGCAGGGGGCAGGGGAGCTGTTTTTT. Translation: CASSIRQGAGELFF.

The DNA of the CDR3 is TGTGCCAGCAGCTTGGCCGGGATCATAGACGAGCAGTACTTC. Its translation is CASSLAGIIDEQYF. The chain employs TRBV5-4 and TRBJ2-7; the D gene is possibly TRBD2 (5 bases). This CDR3 spans 14 amino acids. Germline assignment: CDR1 SGHNT and CDR2 YYREEE (reference sequence). V was clipped by 0 bases and J by 5 bases, with 12 bases between them.

This clone occurred a few times. The chain has TRBV10-2 and TRBJ1-2; TRBD1 matches 7 bases. The CDR3 is made up of 13 amino acids. Per germline, CDR1 WSHSY and CDR2 SAAADI. After removal of 10 bases from V and 8 bases from J, the junction contained 13 bases not matched to a gene. The DNA of the CDR3 is TGCGCCATCAAGACAGGGCCCTTGGAAGGCTACACCTTC. Translated, it gives CAIKTGPLEGYTF.

V gene TRBV5-1 combines with J gene TRBJ2-1, with TRBD2 matching 9 bases. This CDR3 spans 16 amino acids. Per germline, CDR1 SGHRS and CDR2 YFSETQ. V was clipped by 3 bases and J by 3 bases; unmatched bases: 7. The CDR3 coding sequence is TGCGCCAGCAGCTCTCTGACTAGCGGATTCTACAATGAGCAGTTCTTC. Translating gives CASSSLTSGFYNEQFF.

The J gene is TRBJ1-5, the V gene TRBV6-4; 9 positions match TRBD1. V shed 5 bases and J 5 bases; nucleotides not matched to a gene: 7. Germline CDR1 reads MRHNA; CDR2 reads SNTAGT. This CDR3 is built from 15 residues. The CDR3 sequence: CASSYRGLKDQPQHF. In nucleotides, the CDR3 is TGTGCCAGCAGTTACAGGGGGCTGAAGGATCAGCCCCAGCATTTT.

The CDR3 here is CASSSTGTNSPLHF. The DNA of the CDR3 is TGTGCCAGCAGCTCTACAGGGACCAATTCACCCCTCCACTTT. The chain joins TRBV7-3 to TRBJ1-6; D is possibly TRBD1 (6 bases). CDR1 is SGHTA, CDR2 FQGTGA, per germline. The CDR3 loop spans 14 amino acids. V was shortened by 4 bases and J by 7 bases, with 11 bases between the two germline ends. The whole variable domain, filled in from reference TRBV7-3 and TRBJ1-6, reads GAGVSQTPSNKVTEKGKYVELRCDPISGHTALYWYRQSLGQGPEFLIYFQGTGAADDSGLPNDRFFAVRPEGSVSTLKIQRTERGDSAVYLCASSSTGTNSPLHFGNGTRLTVT.